The next 27 T cell receptor beta chains were all read from a single sample in a study of blood T cells in healthy people across ages. A J-beta primer mix and a sample-barcoded 5' primer were used in a second PCR of roughly 7 to 12 cycles. TCRdb analysed the 5' RACE reads with MiXCR anew, one entry per CDR3 protein. This table holds approximately 940,000 distinct CDR3 sequences, around 46% found once. Sequencing was carried out using blood. The receptor set was obtained from a young man in good health.

This clonotype was observed at least ten times. The V call is TRBV4-1, the J call TRBJ2-7; D gene ambiguous. Looked up from germline, CDR1 is MGHRA and CDR2 is YSYEKL. The CDR3 extends over 11 amino acids. Between the trimmed V and J ends, which lost 4 bases and 12 bases, there was a span of 13 bases. Here the CDR3 DNA reads TGCGCCAGCAGCCGCGACTCATTATGGTACTTC. Translation: CASSRDSLWYF.

In its sample, this clonotype was seen a few times. The chain joins TRBV9 to TRBJ2-3; D may be TRBD1 (6 bases). The V gene lost 3 bases and the J gene lost 0 bases, with 14 bases spanning the gap. Germline V gives CDR1 SGDLS, CDR2 YYNGEE. The CDR3 is 16 amino acids. This CDR3 reads CASSAGTTPSTDTQYF. The CDR3 DNA follows: TGTGCCAGCAGCGCCGGGACAACCCCTAGCACAGATACGCAGTATTTT.

This clonotype was picked up a small number of times. The chain joins TRBV5-1 to TRBJ2-3; D remains unclear. The CDR3 is made up of 16 amino acids. Deletions cut 2 bases from V and 2 bases from J, with 15 bases between. CDR1 is SGHRS, CDR2 YFSETQ, per germline. CDR3 DNA sequence: TGCGCCAGCAGCTTCAATCGGGCCATCCTCACAGATACGCAGTATTTT. It codes for CASSFNRAILTDTQYF.

The chain combines TRBV6-1 with TRBJ2-5, with D maybe TRBD2 (6 bases). The last part of the DNA fits TRBJ2-7 better; the J call may be wrong. The germline gives CDR1 MNHNS, CDR2 SASEGT. CDR3 length: 14 amino acids. The chain's CDR3 is CASSALGLNYEQYF. In DNA form, the CDR3 reads TGTGCCAGCAGTGCCTTGGGACTGAACTACGAGCAGTACTTC.

This clonotype was detected once. The chain carries TRBV28 and TRBJ2-5, with 7 bases aligning to TRBD2. V shed 10 bases and J 4 bases; nucleotides not matched to a gene: 12. Germline V CDR1 and CDR2: MDHEN, SYDVKM. The CDR3 is 14 residues long. CDR3 protein: CATREDHSGETQYF. CDR3 in DNA: TGTGCCACCCGGGAGGACCACTCTGGAGAGACCCAGTACTTC.

The chain links TRBV5-1 to TRBJ2-3; 10 nucleotides align to TRBD2. The CDR3 spans 16 residues. Trimming cost V 5 bases and J 2 bases; bases outside gene matches: 8. Germline lookup yields CDR1 SGHRS and CDR2 YFSETQ. For the CDR3, the DNA is TGCGCCAGCAGAATTTTAGCGGGGGGAACCACAGATACGCAGTATTTT. As protein: CASRILAGGTTDTQYF.

The rearrangement links TRBV28 to TRBJ2-5, with a weak D call TRBD2 (7 bases). Deletions cut 4 bases from V and 11 bases from J, with 26 bases between. The CDR3 sequence is 16 residues long. From germline, CDR1 is MDHEN and CDR2 SYDVKM. CDR3 residues: CASSSPSAGAYNEQYF. The DNA for the CDR3 is TGTGCCAGCAGTTCCCCTTCGGCGGGGGCTTACAATGAGCAGTACTTC.

The chain uses TRBV7-2 and TRBJ2-7; D tentatively fits TRBD1 or TRBD2 (5 bases each). Germline V gives CDR1 SGHTA, CDR2 FQGNSA. The CDR3 loop spans 15 amino acids. Trimming cost V 2 bases and J 3 bases, with 14 bases left between them. CDR3 nucleotide sequence: TGTGCCAGCAGCTTATCTAAGGGACGCGTCTACGAGCAGTACTTC. It yields the protein CASSLSKGRVYEQYF.

This clonotype was observed a single time. The chain is built from TRBV12-3 or TRBV12-4 and TRBJ2-4; D not resolved. The J call is in doubt because the DNA end fits TRBJ2-7 better. CDR3 length: 13 residues. The CDR3 is CASSAQSLYEQYF. CDR3 nucleotides: TGTGCCAGCAGTGCGCAGTCCCTATACGAGCAGTACTTC.

To note about this clonotype: A much larger clone sits a single nucleotide away, making a read error possible. This rearrangement joins TRBV3-1 to TRBJ1-5; perhaps TRBD1 as D (6 bases). The CDR3 is made up of 16 amino acids. Germline assignment: CDR1 LGHDT and CDR2 YNNKEL (reference sequence). The CDR3 DNA is TGTGCCAGCAGCCAAGAGGCAGGGGCGCGAGGTCAGCCCCCGCATTTT. Protein product: CASSQEAGARGQPPHF.

This chain joins TRBV28 and TRBJ1-2; 9 bases map to TRBD1. CDR1 and CDR2 (germline): MDHEN, SYDVKM. V lost 7 bases and J lost 4; bases outside the gene matches: 16. The CDR3 has 17 residues. DNA for the CDR3: TGTGCCAGCACCCTAAGTTTGGGACAGGGAAACCTCTATGGCTACACCTTC. This codes for CASTLSLGQGNLYGYTF.

This clonotype was seen a handful of times. This chain joins TRBV13 and TRBJ2-1, with D perhaps being TRBD1 or TRBD2 (5 bases each). CDR3 length equals 16 residues. Germline loops: CDR1 PRHDT, CDR2 FYEKMQ (reference sequence). Trimming took 6 bases from V and 8 from J, leaving 23 bases between them. CDR3 sequence: CASSLIGWGTRDEQFF. For the CDR3, the DNA is TGTGCCAGCAGTCTCATCGGTTGGGGGACCAGGGATGAGCAGTTCTTC.

This sequence joins TRBV4-2 and TRBJ1-2; D unclear. Germline loops: CDR1 LGHNA, CDR2 YNFKEQ. The ends were cut back, 0 bases at V and 11 bases at J, with 13 bases in the middle. The CDR3 length is 13 residues. The chain's CDR3 is CASSQDNVYGYTF. The CDR3 region has the DNA TGTGCCAGCAGCCAAGATAACGTATACGGGTACACCTTC.

The gene calls are TRBV29-1 and TRBJ1-2, with 8 positions matching TRBD1. V dropped 3 bases and J dropped 5; count of bases not matched to a gene: 8. The CDR3 consists of 14 residues. Per the germline V gene, CDR1 is SQVTM and CDR2 is ANQGSEA. DNA of the CDR3: TGCAGCGTTGATAGGCCGGGACAGGCGTATGGCTACACCTTC. Protein sequence: CSVDRPGQAYGYTF. Full variable domain (rest looked up from reference TRBV29-1 and TRBJ1-2): SAVISQKPSRDICQRGTSLTIQCQVDSQVTMMFWYRQQPGQSLTLIATANQGSEATYESGFVIDKFPISRPNLTFSTLTVSNMSPEDSSIYLCSVDRPGQAYGYTFGSGTRLTVV.

This clonotype was observed a few times. The chain couples TRBV29-1 to TRBJ2-7; 9 bases map to TRBD1. Looked up from germline, CDR1 is SQVTM and CDR2 is ANQGSEA. Unmatched junction bases numbered 5, after V lost 5 bases and J lost 3 bases. The length of the CDR3 is 13 residues. The CDR3, as DNA: TGCAGCGTTTTCGGGACAGGGTTCTACGAGCAGTACTTC. It codes for CSVFGTGFYEQYF.

Note on this clonotype: An end of the junction does not agree with germline; a read error may underlie this. V gene TRBV6-2 or TRBV6-3 combines with J gene TRBJ1-5; 10 bases agree with TRBD1. The CDR3 length is 16 residues. In germline, CDR1 is MNHEY, CDR2 SVGEGT. The CDR3: CASSGGTGAINRPQHF. In DNA, the CDR3 is TGTGCCAGCAGTGGGGGGACAGGGGCCATCAATCGGCCCCAGCATTTT.

The V and J genes are TRBV29-1 and TRBJ2-5; D possibly uses TRBD1 or TRBD2 (5 bases each). The J call may be faulty, since TRBJ2-7 better matches the DNA end. CDR1 and CDR2 from the germline V gene are SQVTM and ANQGSEA. There are 13 residues in the CDR3. The CDR3 loop is CSVAPRGNYEQYF. CDR3 coding DNA: TGCAGCGTTGCCCCGAGGGGCAACTACGAGCAGTACTTC.

The CDR3 reads CASSSNDRSYGYTF. The CDR3 DNA sequence: TGCGCCAGCAGCTCGAATGACCGATCTTATGGCTACACCTTC. This chain links TRBV5-1 with TRBJ1-2; no firm D call. Trimming took 3 bases from V and 5 from J, leaving 14 bases between them. Germline CDR1 SGHRS, CDR2 YFSETQ. CDR3 length equals 14 residues. The whole variable domain, filled in from reference TRBV5-1 and TRBJ1-2, reads KAGVTQTPRYLIKTRGQQVTLSCSPISGHRSVSWYQQTPGQGLQFLFEYFSETQRNKGNFPGRFSGRQFSNSRSEMNVSTLELGDSALYLCASSSNDRSYGYTFGSGTRLTVV.

The chain recombines TRBV12-3 or TRBV12-4 with TRBJ2-2; TRBD1 or TRBD2 may be the D gene (5 bases each). The V and J ends lost 6 bases and 1 base respectively, with 15 bases between them. The length of the CDR3 is 16 residues. DNA of the CDR3: TGTGCCAGCAGACAATCCACAGGAGGGAACACCGGGGAGCTGTTTTTT. Translating it yields CASRQSTGGNTGELFF.

This clonotype was seen once. The chain joins TRBV24-1 to TRBJ1-2; D not certain. V dropped 4 bases and J dropped 6 bases, with 11 bases sitting between them. The CDR3 is 13 residues long. The V gene's germline CDR1 is KGHDR and CDR2 SFDVKD. The CDR3 reads CATSEGPKNGYTF. The CDR3 DNA is TGTGCCACCAGTGAAGGACCAAAAAATGGCTACACCTTC.

The CDR3 sequence is CASSYSRGEQYF. The CDR3 DNA follows: TGTGCCAGCAGTTACTCTAGGGGGGAGCAGTACTTC. V usage is TRBV6-2 or TRBV6-3 and J usage is TRBJ2-5, with D perhaps TRBD1 or TRBD2 (6 bases each). The CDR3 is made up of 12 amino acids. With 0 bases removed from V and 11 bases from J, the gap between germline ends came to 10 bases. Germline values: CDR1 MNHEY, CDR2 SVGEGT.

The genes are TRBV12-3 or TRBV12-4 and TRBJ2-7; a possible D gene is TRBD2 (5 bases). The CDR3 totals 14 residues. The ends were cut back, 6 bases at V and 3 bases at J, with 15 bases in the middle. The CDR3 DNA follows: TGTGCCAGCAGGCCCACGGGGATCCGCTACGAGCAGTACTTC. This sequence encodes CASRPTGIRYEQYF.

V is TRBV11-2 and J is TRBJ2-2; 7 positions agree with TRBD1. The germline CDR1 and CDR2 sequences are SGHAT and FQNNGV. The junction had 3 bases not matched to a gene; V was cut back by 5 bases and J by 6 bases. CDR3 size: 13 residues. CDR3 sequence (DNA): TGTGCCAGCAGCGCACAGGGGCCCGGGGAGCTGTTTTTT. Translated, it gives CASSAQGPGELFF.

This rearrangement joins TRBV4-3 to TRBJ2-3; TRBD2 matches at 7 bases. The J segment lost 7 bases and the V segment lost 3 bases, leaving 10 bases of the junction unmatched. In germline, CDR1 is LGHNA, CDR2 YSLEER. The CDR3 has 15 amino acids. This chain's CDR3 is CASSQILAAGNTQYF. The CDR3 nucleotides are TGCGCCAGCAGCCAGATTCTAGCGGCGGGAAATACGCAGTATTTT.

This clonotype occurred a few times. This chain connects TRBV5-1 to TRBJ2-5; possible D gene TRBD2, 6 bases. Germline-derived CDR1 and CDR2 are SGHRS and YFSETQ. The V gene lost 0 bases and the J gene lost 5 bases, with 11 bases spanning the gap. The CDR3 spans 14 residues. CDR3 DNA: TGCGCCAGCAGCTTGGTCCCAGGGAGGGAGACCCAGTACTTC. Protein: CASSLVPGRETQYF.

Written as DNA, the CDR3 is TGTGCCAGCAACCAGGGAGTCAACAATGAGCAGTTCTTC. Translated: CASNQGVNNEQFF. The chain combines TRBV7-2 with TRBJ2-1; D is possibly TRBD1 or TRBD2 (5 bases each). Germline loops: CDR1 SGHTA, CDR2 FQGNSA. Between the trimmed V and J ends, which lost 7 bases and 5 bases, there was a span of 12 bases. This CDR3 has 13 residues.

The chain links TRBV27 to TRBJ2-5, with D maybe TRBD2 (5 bases). The CDR3 totals 15 residues. Germline values: CDR1 MNHEY, CDR2 SMNVEV (reference sequence). V shed 2 bases and J shed 8 bases, with 18 bases lying between them. CDR3 residues: CASSLGSLALDTQYF. Written as DNA, the CDR3 is TGTGCCAGCAGTTTAGGGAGTCTAGCCCTGGATACCCAGTACTTC.